This TCR beta chain was sequenced in a study of cytomegalovirus exposure and HLA in healthy donors. Vbeta (60) and Jbeta (13) primers were used in the PCR. TCRdb's table, derived via immunoSEQ multiplex PCR, lists solely in-frame clones and lacks some. The sample includes some 140,000 clones, 55% to 75% seen only once; the top ten take approximately 3.9%. CDR1 is WSHSY and CDR2 is SAAADI in the germline V gene. There are 13 residues in the CDR3. V was cut by 4 bases and J by 6 bases, with 11 bases left in between. The chain is built from TRBV10-2 and TRBJ2-3; D may be TRBD1 (5 bases). Sequenced material: PBMCs. The TCR comes from a man aged 50 to 59 in good health and CMV-seropositive. CDR3 residues: CASSGQQVDTQYF. CDR3 sequence (DNA): TGCGCCAGCAGTGGACAGCAGGTGGATACGCAGTATTTT.